The present T cell receptor beta chain was sequenced within a study of blood T cell repertoires in COVID-19. For the study at large: Material from acute and convalescent COVID-19 was sourced from the United States, Italy and Spain.

The cohort comprised adults aged roughly 18 to 95 years residing in 20 to 30 US areas. The study assigned cohorts using participant-reported clinical history. Original processing methods: Reference gene primer amplification in the assay estimated nucleated cell counts. Clones were sequenced by immunoSEQ multiplex PCR, and TCRdb holds only the in-frame ones, with some missing. V, J and clone size reflect that table, while D and trimming were determined from the DNA. Of 150,000 to 200,000 clones in the sample, under 80% were seen once. With V trimmed by 5 bases and J by 0 bases, 9 bases remained unmatched. Germline values: CDR1 SEHNR, CDR2 FQNEAQ (reference sequence). This CDR3 has 17 amino acids.

The chain recombines TRBV7-9 with TRBJ1-5; TRBD1 aligns across 8 bases. The receptor's source is a woman aged 50 to 60 with acute COVID-19. The specimen was PBMCs or T cells enriched from blood (not recorded which). The CDR3 sequence: CASSLTVGQGSNQPQHF. The CDR3 DNA sequence: TGTGCCAGCAGCCTAACCGTAGGACAGGGTAGCAATCAGCCCCAGCATTTT. The whole variable domain, filled in from reference TRBV7-9 and TRBJ1-5, reads DTGVSQNPRHKITKRGQNVTFRCDPISEHNRLYWYRQTLGQGPEFLTYFQNEAQLEKSRLLSDRFSAERPKGSFSTLEIQRTEQGDSAMYLCASSLTVGQGSNQPQHFGDGTRLSIL.